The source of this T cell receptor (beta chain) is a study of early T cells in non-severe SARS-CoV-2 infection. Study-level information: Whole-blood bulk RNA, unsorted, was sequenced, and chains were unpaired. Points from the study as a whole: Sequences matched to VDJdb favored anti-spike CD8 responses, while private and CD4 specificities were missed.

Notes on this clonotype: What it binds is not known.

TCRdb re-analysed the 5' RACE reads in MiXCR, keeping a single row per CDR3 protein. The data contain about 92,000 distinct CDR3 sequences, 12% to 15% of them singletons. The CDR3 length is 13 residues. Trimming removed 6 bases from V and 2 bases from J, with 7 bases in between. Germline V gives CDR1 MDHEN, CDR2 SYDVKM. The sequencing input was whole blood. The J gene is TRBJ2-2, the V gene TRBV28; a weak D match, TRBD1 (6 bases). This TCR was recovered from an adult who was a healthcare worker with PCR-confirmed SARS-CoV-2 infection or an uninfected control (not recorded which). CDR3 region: CASRDRNTGELFF. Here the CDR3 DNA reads TGTGCCAGCAGGGACAGAAACACCGGGGAGCTGTTTTTT.